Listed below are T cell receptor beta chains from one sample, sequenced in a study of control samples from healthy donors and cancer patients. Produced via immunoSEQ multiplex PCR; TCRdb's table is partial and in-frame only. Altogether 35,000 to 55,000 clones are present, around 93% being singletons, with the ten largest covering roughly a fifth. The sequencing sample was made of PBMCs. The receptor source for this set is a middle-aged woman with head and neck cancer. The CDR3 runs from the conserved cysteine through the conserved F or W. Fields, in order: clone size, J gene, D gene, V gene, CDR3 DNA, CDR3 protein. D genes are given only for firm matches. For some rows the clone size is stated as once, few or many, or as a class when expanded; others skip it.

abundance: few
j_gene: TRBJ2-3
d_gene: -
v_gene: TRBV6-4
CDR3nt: TGTGCCAGCAGTGACTCGGCGGGGAGCACAGATACGCAGTATTTT
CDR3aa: CASSDSAGSTDTQYF

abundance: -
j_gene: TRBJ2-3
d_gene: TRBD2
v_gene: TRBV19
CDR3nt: TGTGCCAGTAGTAGCGGGGGGTTAGATACGCAGTATTTT
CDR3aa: CASSSGGLDTQYF

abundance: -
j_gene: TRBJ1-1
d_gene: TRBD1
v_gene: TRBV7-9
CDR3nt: TGTGCCAGCAGCCGATCGGCAGGGGGTATCACTGAAGCTTTCTTT
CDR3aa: CASSRSAGGITEAFF

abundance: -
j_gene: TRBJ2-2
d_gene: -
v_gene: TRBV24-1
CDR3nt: TGTGCCACCAGTGATCCCAGGAAGGGGGGCACCGGGGAGCTGTTTTTT
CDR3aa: CATSDPRKGGTGELFF

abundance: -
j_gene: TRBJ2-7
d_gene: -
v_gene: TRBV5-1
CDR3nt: TGCGCCAGCAGCTTGCTACAGGGCCCCTACGAGCAGTACTTC
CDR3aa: CASSLLQGPYEQYF

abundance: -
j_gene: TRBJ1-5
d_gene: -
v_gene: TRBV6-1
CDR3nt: TGTGCCAGCAGTGAAGACAGGACAGCCATCGGGCAGCCCCAGCATTTT
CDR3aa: CASSEDRTAIGQPQHF

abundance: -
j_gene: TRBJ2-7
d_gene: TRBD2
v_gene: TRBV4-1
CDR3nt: TGCGCCAGCAGCCAAGATAGCCCGCTAGCGGGAGGGAGGGCCTACGAGCAGTACTTC
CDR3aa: CASSQDSPLAGGRAYEQYF

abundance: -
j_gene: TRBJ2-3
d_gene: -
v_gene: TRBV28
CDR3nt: TGTGCCAGCAGCTCAGGGGGGGCCCCAGATACGCAGTATTTT
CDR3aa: CASSSGGAPDTQYF

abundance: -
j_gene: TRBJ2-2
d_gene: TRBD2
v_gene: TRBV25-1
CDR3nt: TGTGCCAGCAGTGATTCCGGACTAGCGGATACCGGGGAGCTGTTTTTT
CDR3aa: CASSDSGLADTGELFF

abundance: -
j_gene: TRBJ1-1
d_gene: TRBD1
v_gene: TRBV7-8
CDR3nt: TGTGCCAGCAGCAATGGACAGGGGTCTGGGATAGCTGAAGCTTTCTTT
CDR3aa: CASSNGQGSGIAEAFF

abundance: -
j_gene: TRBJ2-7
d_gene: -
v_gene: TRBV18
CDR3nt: TGTGCCAGCTCACTCTTACAGGGGGGGCCCTACGAGCAGTACTTC
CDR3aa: CASSLLQGGPYEQYF

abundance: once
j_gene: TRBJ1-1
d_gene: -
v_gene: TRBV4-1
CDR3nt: TGCGCCAGCAGCCAAGATCCCCAGGGTGGGAGGAACACTGAAGCTTTCTTT
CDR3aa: CASSQDPQGGRNTEAFF

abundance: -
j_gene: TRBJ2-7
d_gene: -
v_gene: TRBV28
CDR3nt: TGTGCCAGCAGTTTCCTTAGAACTGAGCAGTACTTC
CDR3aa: CASSFLRTEQYF

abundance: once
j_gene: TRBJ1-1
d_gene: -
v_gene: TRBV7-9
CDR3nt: TGTGCCAGCAGCTTAGCGGGACTCCGAGGTGAAGCTTTCTTT
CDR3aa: CASSLAGLRGEAFF

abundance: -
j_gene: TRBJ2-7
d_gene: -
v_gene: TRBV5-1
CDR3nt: TGCGCCAGCAGCCTTTTGGACAGCTACGAGCAGTACTTC
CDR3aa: CASSLLDSYEQYF

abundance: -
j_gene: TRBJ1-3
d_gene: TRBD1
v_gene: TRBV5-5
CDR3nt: TGTGCCAGCAGCACAGGGGTTTCTGGAAACACCATATATTTT
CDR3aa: CASSTGVSGNTIYF

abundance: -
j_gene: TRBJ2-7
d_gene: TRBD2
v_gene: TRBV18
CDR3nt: TGTGCCAGCTCAGAACTCTTCGGCGGGGGGTCCTACGAGCAGTACTTC
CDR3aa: CASSELFGGGSYEQYF